This T cell receptor beta chain was sequenced for a study of siplizumab effects on memory and regulatory T cells. The assay looked at some 93,000 TCR templates in each sample. Profiled with immunoSEQ multiplex PCR; TCRdb holds only in-frame clones, not every one. The sample has about 100,000 clones; about 93% are singletons. The CDR3 extends over 16 amino acids. The germline CDR1 and CDR2 sequences are LNHDA and SQIVND (reference sequence). Trimming took 6 bases from V and 5 from J; bases not matched to a gene: 14. Findings and limits, study-wide: The suppressive capacity of proliferating Tregs from siplizumab cultures remained unconfirmed.

Notes on this clone: Its antigen is unknown.

The genes are TRBV19 and TRBJ2-7; 9 nucleotides match TRBD2. The sequence was obtained from a human donor in good health. The source material was non-Treg CD4+ T cells sorted from blood. The CDR3 nucleotides are TGTGCCAGTAGATCCCATGCGGGCGGGAGGGCCGACGAGCAGTACTTC. Encoded protein: CASRSHAGGRADEQYF.